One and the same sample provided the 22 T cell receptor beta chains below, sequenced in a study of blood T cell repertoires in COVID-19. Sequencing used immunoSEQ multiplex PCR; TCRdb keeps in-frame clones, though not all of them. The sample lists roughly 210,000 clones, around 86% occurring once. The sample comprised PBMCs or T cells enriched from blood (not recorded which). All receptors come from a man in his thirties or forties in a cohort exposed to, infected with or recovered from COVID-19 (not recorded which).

The DNA for the CDR3 is TGTGCCAGCAGCCGGGTTCGGACTAGCGGGAGCATGATGGAGCAGTACTTC. The encoded protein is CASSRVRTSGSMMEQYF. This chain connects TRBV14 to TRBJ2-7; TRBD2 matches at 13 bases. The CDR3 is 17 residues long. The V and J ends lost 4 bases and 7 bases, in that order; junction bases with no gene match: 13. CDR1 SGHDN and CDR2 FVKESK come from the germline V gene.

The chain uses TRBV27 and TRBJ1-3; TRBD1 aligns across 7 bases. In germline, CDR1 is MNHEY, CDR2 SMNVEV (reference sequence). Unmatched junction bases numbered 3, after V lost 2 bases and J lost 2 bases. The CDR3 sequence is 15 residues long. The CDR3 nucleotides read TGTGCCAGCAGTTTAGGGACAGTCCCTGGAAACACCATATATTTT. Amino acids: CASSLGTVPGNTIYF.

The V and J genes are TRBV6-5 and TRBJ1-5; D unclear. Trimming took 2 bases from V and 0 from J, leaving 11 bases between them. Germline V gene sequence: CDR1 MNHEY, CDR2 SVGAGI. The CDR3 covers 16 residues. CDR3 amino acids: CASSYVAPYSNQPQHF. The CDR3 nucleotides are TGTGCCAGCAGTTACGTAGCTCCTTATAGCAATCAGCCCCAGCATTTT.

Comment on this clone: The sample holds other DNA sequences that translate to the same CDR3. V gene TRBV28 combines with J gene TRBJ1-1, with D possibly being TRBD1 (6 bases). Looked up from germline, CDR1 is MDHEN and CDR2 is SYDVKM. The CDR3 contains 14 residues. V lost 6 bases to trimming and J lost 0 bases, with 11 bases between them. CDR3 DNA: TGTGCCAGCAGGACAGGTGATTTGAACACTGAAGCTTTCTTT. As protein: CASRTGDLNTEAFF. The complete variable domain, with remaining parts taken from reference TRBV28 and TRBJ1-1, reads DVKVTQSSRYLVKRTGEKVFLECVQDMDHENMFWYRQDPGLGLRLIYFSYDVKMKEKGDIPEGYSVSREKKERFSLILESASTNQTSMYLCASRTGDLNTEAFFGQGTRLTVV.

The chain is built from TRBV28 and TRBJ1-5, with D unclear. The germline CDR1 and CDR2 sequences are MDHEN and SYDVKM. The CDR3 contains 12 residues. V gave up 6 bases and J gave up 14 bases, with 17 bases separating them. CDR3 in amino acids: CASSRDRHPKHF. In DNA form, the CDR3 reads TGTGCCAGCAGCCGAGACCGACACCCCAAGCATTTT.

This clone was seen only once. The CDR3 region is CASSFGQGSWAFF. The CDR3 DNA follows: TGCGCCAGCAGCTTCGGGCAGGGATCTTGGGCTTTCTTT. The V call is TRBV5-1, the J call TRBJ1-1, with a weak D call TRBD1 (5 bases). This CDR3 has 13 residues. Germline CDR1 reads SGHRS; CDR2 reads YFSETQ. V was trimmed by 2 bases and J by 11 bases, leaving 16 bases between them.

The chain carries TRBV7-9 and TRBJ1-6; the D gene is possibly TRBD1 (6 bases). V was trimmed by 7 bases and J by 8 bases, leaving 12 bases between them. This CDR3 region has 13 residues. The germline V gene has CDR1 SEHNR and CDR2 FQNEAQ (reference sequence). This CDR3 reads CASKGTTDSPLHF. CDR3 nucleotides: TGTGCCAGCAAAGGGACAACCGATTCACCCCTCCACTTT.

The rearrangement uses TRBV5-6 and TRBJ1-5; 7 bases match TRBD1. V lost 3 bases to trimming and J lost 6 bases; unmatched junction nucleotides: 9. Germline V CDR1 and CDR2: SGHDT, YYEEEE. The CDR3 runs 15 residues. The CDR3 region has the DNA TGTGCCAGCAGCTCCAGGGGGGTTCTCGGTCAGCCCCAGCATTTT. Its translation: CASSSRGVLGQPQHF.

For the CDR3, the DNA is TGTGCCAGCTCCCCCCGTCAGGGAGGGTCACCCCTCCACTTT. Amino acids: CASSPRQGGSPLHF. The chain combines TRBV18 with TRBJ1-6, with D possibly matching TRBD1 (5 bases). V gave up 6 bases and J gave up 10 bases, with 16 bases separating them. CDR3 length equals 14 residues. Germline CDR1 reads KGHSH; CDR2 reads LQKENI.

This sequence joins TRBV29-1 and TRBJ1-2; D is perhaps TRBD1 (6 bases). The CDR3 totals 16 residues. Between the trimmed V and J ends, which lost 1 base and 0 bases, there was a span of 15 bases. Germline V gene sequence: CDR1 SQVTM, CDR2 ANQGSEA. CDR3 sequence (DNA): TGCAGCGTTGAAGTAATGGGTGCAGGGGCTAACTATGGCTACACCTTC. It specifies CSVEVMGAGANYGYTF.

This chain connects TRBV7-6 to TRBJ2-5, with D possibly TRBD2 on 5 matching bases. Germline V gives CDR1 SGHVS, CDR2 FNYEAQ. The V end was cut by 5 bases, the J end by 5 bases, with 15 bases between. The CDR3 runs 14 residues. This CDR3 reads CASSRLGVGETQYF. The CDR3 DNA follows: TGTGCCAGCAGCCGCCTCGGGGTGGGGGAGACCCAGTACTTC.

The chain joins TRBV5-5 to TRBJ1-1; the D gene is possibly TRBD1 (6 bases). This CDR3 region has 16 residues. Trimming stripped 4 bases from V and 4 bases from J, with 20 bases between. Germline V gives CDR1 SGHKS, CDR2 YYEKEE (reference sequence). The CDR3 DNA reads TGTGCCAGCAGCCGGACCATCACAGGGAGGGGCACTGAAGCTTTCTTT. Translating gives CASSRTITGRGTEAFF.

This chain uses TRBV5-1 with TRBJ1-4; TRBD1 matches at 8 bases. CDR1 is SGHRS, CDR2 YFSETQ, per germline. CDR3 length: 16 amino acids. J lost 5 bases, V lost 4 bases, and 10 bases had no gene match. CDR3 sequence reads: CASSINSGTGNEKLFF. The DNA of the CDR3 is TGCGCCAGCAGCATTAATTCCGGGACAGGAAATGAAAAACTGTTTTTT.

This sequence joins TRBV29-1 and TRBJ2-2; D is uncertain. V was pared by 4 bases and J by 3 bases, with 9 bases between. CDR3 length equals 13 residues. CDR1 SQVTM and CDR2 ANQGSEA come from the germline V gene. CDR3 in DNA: TGCAGCGTTGGCCCTAGACACACCGGGGAGCTGTTTTTT. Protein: CSVGPRHTGELFF.

CDR3: CASSLAPGQGYNEQFF. CDR3 coding DNA: TGTGCCAGCAGCTTAGCTCCGGGACAGGGGTACAATGAGCAGTTCTTC. The chain has TRBV7-2 and TRBJ2-1; TRBD1 matches 10 bases. This CDR3 spans 16 amino acids. The V segment lost 0 bases and the J segment 4 bases; nucleotides outside the gene matches: 3. Germline V gives CDR1 SGHTA, CDR2 FQGNSA.

The DNA for the CDR3 is TGTGCCAGCAGCATCGGGGGGCTAGCGGCCTCTGGAAACACCATATATTTT. This translates into CASSIGGLAASGNTIYF. This sequence joins TRBV9 and TRBJ1-3, with D possibly TRBD1 on 6 matching bases. Between the trimmed V and J ends, which lost 4 bases and 0 bases, there was a span of 17 bases. The CDR3 is 17 amino acids. Germline values: CDR1 SGDLS, CDR2 YYNGEE.

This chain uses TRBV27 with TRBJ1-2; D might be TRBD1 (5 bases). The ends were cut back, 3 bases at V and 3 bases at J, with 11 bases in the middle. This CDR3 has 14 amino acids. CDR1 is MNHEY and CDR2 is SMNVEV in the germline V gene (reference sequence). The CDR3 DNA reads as TGTGCCAGCAGTTTCAATGACAGATACTATGGCTACACCTTC. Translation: CASSFNDRYYGYTF.

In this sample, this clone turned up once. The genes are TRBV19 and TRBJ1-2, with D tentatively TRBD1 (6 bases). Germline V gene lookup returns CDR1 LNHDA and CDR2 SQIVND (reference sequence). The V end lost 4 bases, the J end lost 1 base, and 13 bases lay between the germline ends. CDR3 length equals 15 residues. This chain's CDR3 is CASSTTGSGNYGYTF. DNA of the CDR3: TGTGCCAGTAGTACGACAGGCTCGGGTAACTATGGCTACACCTTC.

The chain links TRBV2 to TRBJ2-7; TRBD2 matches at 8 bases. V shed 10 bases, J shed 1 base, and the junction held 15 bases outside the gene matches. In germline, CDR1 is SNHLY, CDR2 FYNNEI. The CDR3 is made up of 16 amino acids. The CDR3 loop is CATRPPGGSRSYEQYF. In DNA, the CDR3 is TGTGCCACCCGTCCCCCGGGGGGGAGTAGGTCCTACGAGCAGTACTTC. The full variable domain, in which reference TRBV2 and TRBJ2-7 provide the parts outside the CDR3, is EPEVTQTPSHQVTQMGQEVILRCVPISNHLYFYWYRQILGQKVEFLVSFYNNEISEKSEIFDDQFSVERPDGSNFTLKIRSTKLEDSAMYFCATRPPGGSRSYEQYFGPGTRLTVT.

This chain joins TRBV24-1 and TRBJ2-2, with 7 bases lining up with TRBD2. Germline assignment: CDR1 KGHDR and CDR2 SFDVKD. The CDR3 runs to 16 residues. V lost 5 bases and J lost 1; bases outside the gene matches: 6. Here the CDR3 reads CATSGSASGNTGELFF. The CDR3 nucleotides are TGTGCCACCAGTGGAAGTGCTAGCGGGAACACCGGGGAGCTGTTTTTT.

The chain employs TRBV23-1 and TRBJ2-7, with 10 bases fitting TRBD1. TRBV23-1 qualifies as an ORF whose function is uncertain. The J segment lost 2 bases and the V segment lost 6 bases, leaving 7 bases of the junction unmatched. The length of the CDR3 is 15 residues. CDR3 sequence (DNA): TGCGCCAGCAGCATCTCCGGGACAGGGGCCTACGAGCAGTACTTC. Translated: CASSISGTGAYEQYF.

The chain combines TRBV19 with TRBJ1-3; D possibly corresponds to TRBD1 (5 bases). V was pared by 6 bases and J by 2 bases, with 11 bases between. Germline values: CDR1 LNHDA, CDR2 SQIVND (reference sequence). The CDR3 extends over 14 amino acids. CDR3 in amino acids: CASRRTNAGNTIYF. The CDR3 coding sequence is TGTGCCAGTAGGCGGACAAACGCTGGAAACACCATATATTTT.